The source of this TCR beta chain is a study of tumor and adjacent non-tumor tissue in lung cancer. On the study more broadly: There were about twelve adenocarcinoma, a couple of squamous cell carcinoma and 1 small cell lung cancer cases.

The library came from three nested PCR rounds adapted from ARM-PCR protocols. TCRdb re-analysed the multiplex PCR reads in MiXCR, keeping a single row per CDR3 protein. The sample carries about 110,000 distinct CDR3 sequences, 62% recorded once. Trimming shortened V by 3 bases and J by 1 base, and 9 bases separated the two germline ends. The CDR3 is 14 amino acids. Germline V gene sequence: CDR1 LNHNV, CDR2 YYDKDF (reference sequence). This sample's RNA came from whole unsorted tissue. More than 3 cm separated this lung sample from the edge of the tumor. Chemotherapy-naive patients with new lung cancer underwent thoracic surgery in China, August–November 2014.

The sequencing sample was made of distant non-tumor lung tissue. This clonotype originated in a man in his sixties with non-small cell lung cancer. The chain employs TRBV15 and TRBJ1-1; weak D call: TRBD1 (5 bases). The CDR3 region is CATSRDTSNTEAFF. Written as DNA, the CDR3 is TGTGCCACCAGCAGGGACACATCGAACACTGAAGCTTTCTTT. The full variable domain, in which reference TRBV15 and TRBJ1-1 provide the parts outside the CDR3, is DAMVIQNPRYQVTQFGKPVTLSCSQTLNHNVMYWYQQKSSQAPKLLFHYYDKDFNNEADTPDNFQSRRPNTSFCFLDIRSPGLGDTAMYLCATSRDTSNTEAFFGQGTRLTVV.